What follows are 31 T cell receptor beta chains derived from one specimen sequenced in a study of blood T cell repertoires in COVID-19. Sequenced by immunoSEQ multiplex PCR; TCRdb stores in-frame clones only, minus some. The data show about 74,000 clones, 80% to 90% seen once. The sample was peripheral blood. The receptor set was obtained from an elderly woman with active or convalescent COVID-19.

The genes are TRBV3-1 (or the pseudogene TRBV3-2) and TRBJ2-7; TRBD1 aligns across 9 bases. Germline V gives CDR1 LGHDT, CDR2 YNNKEL (reference sequence). Trimming cost V 4 bases and J 2 bases; bases outside gene matches: 3. CDR3 size: 14 residues. DNA for the CDR3: TGTGCCAGCAGCCGGACAGGGGCGGCCTACGAGCAGTACTTC. Amino acids: CASSRTGAAYEQYF.

The chain uses TRBV6-5 and TRBJ2-5; 9 bases line up with TRBD1. The CDR3 sequence is 15 residues long. The V segment lost 6 bases and the J segment 5 bases; nucleotides outside the gene matches: 10. Per germline, CDR1 MNHEY and CDR2 SVGAGI. The CDR3 loop reads CASRGTGGWGETQYF. For the CDR3, the DNA is TGTGCCAGCAGGGGAACAGGGGGCTGGGGGGAGACCCAGTACTTC.

The J gene is TRBJ1-2, the V gene TRBV9; D is unclear. CDR3 length: 15 residues. The V gene lost 0 bases and the J gene lost 3 bases, with 12 bases spanning the gap. The V gene's germline CDR1 is SGDLS and CDR2 YYNGEE. CDR3 sequence: CASSVANLRDYGYTF. The CDR3 DNA follows: TGTGCCAGCAGCGTAGCTAATTTGAGGGACTATGGCTACACCTTC.

This clone occurred once. The V gene is TRBV6-5, the J gene TRBJ2-2; 9 bases are a match to TRBD2. The ends lost 3 bases at V and 4 bases at J; junction bases unmatched: 6. CDR1 and CDR2 (germline): MNHEY, SVGAGI. This CDR3 has 16 amino acids. Here the CDR3 DNA reads TGTGCCAGCAGTTATTGGCGGGGGGGACGCACCGGGGAGCTGTTTTTT. Residues: CASSYWRGGRTGELFF.

CDR3 residues: CASRRQGIYGYTF. The CDR3 DNA sequence: TGTGCCAGCAGACGACAGGGGATCTACGGCTACACCTTC. This chain joins TRBV12-3 or TRBV12-4 and TRBJ1-2, with 8 bases matching TRBD1. The CDR3 loop spans 13 amino acids. V was clipped by 6 bases and J by 8 bases; unmatched bases: 8.

V is TRBV7-2 and J is TRBJ2-1; D gene unclear. Germline CDR1 is SGHTA and CDR2 is FQGNSA. V lost 5 bases, J lost 5 bases, and 16 bases lay in between. The CDR3 length is 15 residues. The chain's CDR3 is CASSVTGRHHNEQFF. CDR3 DNA sequence: TGTGCCAGCAGCGTAACTGGCAGGCACCACAATGAGCAGTTCTTC.

The chain couples TRBV28 to TRBJ1-1; D is perhaps TRBD1 (6 bases). This CDR3 is 17 amino acids long. Trimming took off 7 bases at V and 2 bases at J, with 23 bases between the two ends. CDR1 and CDR2 (germline): MDHEN, SYDVKM. CDR3 nucleotides: TGTGCCAGCATTGACCTGGGGGCGGCAGGGAAAAACACTGAAGCTTTCTTT. Encoded protein: CASIDLGAAGKNTEAFF. The full variable domain, its missing parts supplied by reference TRBV28 and TRBJ1-1, is DVKVTQSSRYLVKRTGEKVFLECVQDMDHENMFWYRQDPGLGLRLIYFSYDVKMKEKGDIPEGYSVSREKKERFSLILESASTNQTSMYLCASIDLGAAGKNTEAFFGQGTRLTVV.

This chain links TRBV4-2 with TRBJ1-4; no reliable D call. CDR3 length equals 14 residues. Germline assignment: CDR1 LGHNA and CDR2 YNFKEQ. V lost 1 base, J lost 0 bases, and 3 bases lay in between. Here the CDR3 reads CASSQAATNEKLFF. The CDR3 DNA sequence: TGTGCCAGCAGCCAAGCAGCAACTAATGAAAAACTGTTTTTT.

The CDR3 loop is CSVDPGTSGTEQFF. Written as DNA, the CDR3 is TGCAGCGTTGACCCTGGGACTAGCGGGACTGAGCAGTTCTTC. The chain has TRBV29-1 and TRBJ2-1, with TRBD2 matching over 13 bases. The V and J ends lost 3 bases and 9 bases, in that order; junction bases with no gene match: 5. The CDR3 is 14 amino acids. Germline CDR1 reads SQVTM; CDR2 reads ANQGSEA.

V is TRBV18 and J is TRBJ2-3; no firm D call. This CDR3 spans 13 amino acids. Germline V lookup: CDR1 KGHSH, CDR2 LQKENI. V shed 3 bases and J shed 3 bases, with 7 bases lying between them. The CDR3 DNA reads TGTGCCAGCTCACCGGAACAGACAGATACGCAGTATTTT. This sequence encodes CASSPEQTDTQYF. Variable domain in full (rest from reference TRBV18 and TRBJ2-3): NAGVMQNPRHLVRRRGQEARLRCSPMKGHSHVYWYRQLPEEGLKFMVYLQKENIIDESGMPKERFSAEFPKEGPSILRIQQVVRGDSAAYFCASSPEQTDTQYFGPGTRLTVL.

The V and J genes are TRBV7-8 and TRBJ2-5, with 9 bases fitting TRBD2. Germline V gene data show CDR1 as SGHVS and CDR2 as FQNEAQ. The V gene end was trimmed by 10 bases and the J gene end by 2 bases; junction bases not matched to a gene: 11. This CDR3 region has 15 residues. The CDR3 region is CATFRRGGGQETQYF. Here the CDR3 DNA reads TGTGCCACGTTCCGCCGCGGGGGGGGTCAAGAGACCCAGTACTTC.

This chain links TRBV20-1 with TRBJ2-7, with 8 positions matching TRBD1. This CDR3 spans 14 amino acids. From germline, CDR1 is DFQATT and CDR2 SNEGSKA (reference sequence). V lost 3 bases and J lost 5; bases outside the gene matches: 9. The CDR3, as DNA: TGCAGTGCTAGTCGGCCAGGGGGCTGGAACGAGCAGTACTTC. It translates to CSASRPGGWNEQYF.

The rearrangement links TRBV10-3 to TRBJ2-2, with 10 nucleotides matching TRBD1. The CDR3 loop spans 14 amino acids. Germline V gene lookup returns CDR1 ENHRY and CDR2 SYGVKD. V lost 8 bases and J lost 6; bases outside the gene matches: 6. The chain's CDR3 is CAIGGTGVSGELFF. CDR3 nucleotides: TGTGCCATCGGAGGGACAGGGGTGTCCGGGGAGCTGTTTTTT.

This CDR3 is CSVVTGQGYTF. The CDR3 DNA sequence: TGCAGCGTTGTTACAGGGCAAGGCTACACCTTC. V is TRBV29-1 and J is TRBJ1-2, with D possibly TRBD1 on 6 matching bases. Trimming took off 4 bases at V and 8 bases at J, with 11 bases between the two ends. The CDR3 contains 11 residues. The germline V gene encodes CDR1 SQVTM and CDR2 ANQGSEA.

The chain has TRBV6-1 and TRBJ1-2; no clear D. CDR3 length: 13 amino acids. Germline assignment: CDR1 MNHNS and CDR2 SASEGT. V was shortened by 2 bases and J by 8 bases, with 12 bases between the two germline ends. CDR3 protein: CASSESTGFGYTF. CDR3 nucleotides: TGTGCCAGCAGTGAATCTACGGGGTTCGGCTACACCTTC.

The genes are TRBV6-6 and TRBJ1-5; D perhaps matches TRBD1 (5 bases). CDR1 and CDR2 from the germline V gene are MNHNY and SVGAGI (reference sequence). This CDR3 has 15 residues. V gave up 2 bases and J gave up 8 bases, with 16 bases separating them. CDR3 loop: CASSYLTATIEPQHF. The CDR3 bases are TGTGCCAGCAGTTACCTGACAGCTACAATAGAGCCCCAGCATTTT.

J is TRBJ1-1 and V is TRBV7-2, with 9 positions matching TRBD1. J lost 5 bases, V lost 6 bases, and 10 bases had no gene match. Germline V gene data show CDR1 as SGHTA and CDR2 as FQGNSA. The CDR3 covers 15 residues. DNA for the CDR3: TGTGCCAGCAGGGAAACCGGGACAGGGAGGACTGAAGCTTTCTTT. This encodes CASRETGTGRTEAFF.

The chain joins TRBV11-3 to TRBJ1-4; possible D gene TRBD1, 6 bases. Trimming removed 3 bases from V and 1 base from J, with 12 bases in between. Germline V gene lookup returns CDR1 SGHNT and CDR2 YENEEA. The CDR3 contains 16 residues. The CDR3 here is CASSFGQHRTNEKLFF. The DNA for the CDR3 is TGTGCCAGCAGCTTTGGACAGCACCGAACTAATGAAAAACTGTTTTTT.

The V gene is TRBV3-1 (or the pseudogene TRBV3-2), the J gene TRBJ1-6; 7 nucleotides line up with TRBD1. This CDR3 region has 13 residues. Per germline, CDR1 LGHDT and CDR2 YNNKEL (reference sequence). The V and J ends lost 4 bases and 13 bases, in that order; junction bases with no gene match: 7. CDR3 amino acids: CASSLDRNQPLHF. For the CDR3, the DNA is TGTGCCAGCAGCCTGGACAGGAATCAGCCCCTCCACTTT.

The J gene is TRBJ2-2, the V gene TRBV29-1, with D perhaps matching TRBD2 (5 bases). Trimming pared 6 bases from V and 4 bases from J, leaving 18 bases between. Germline CDR1 is SQVTM and CDR2 is ANQGSEA. The length of the CDR3 is 15 residues. The CDR3 nucleotides are TGCAGCGTCGGGGTGGCAGCACGAAGCACCGGGGAGCTGTTTTTT. Translated: CSVGVAARSTGELFF.

The V call is TRBV19, the J call TRBJ2-5; TRBD1 is a possible D gene (5 bases). This CDR3 comprises 14 residues. Trimming stripped 1 base from V and 5 bases from J, with 11 bases between. Per the germline V gene, CDR1 is LNHDA and CDR2 is SQIVND (reference sequence). CDR3 sequence (DNA): TGTGCCAGTAGTATAGCCCAGGGTTCGGAGACCCAGTACTTC. Translated: CASSIAQGSETQYF.

The chain uses TRBV15 and TRBJ1-3; D not resolved. The germline CDR1 and CDR2 sequences are LNHNV and YYDKDF (reference sequence). This CDR3 has 14 amino acids. V gave up 6 bases and J gave up 4 bases, with 13 bases separating them. The CDR3 reads CATRIAYTGNTIYF. CDR3 in DNA: TGTGCCACCAGGATAGCTTACACAGGAAACACCATATATTTT. The entire variable domain, with the rest obtained from reference TRBV15 and TRBJ1-3, is as follows: DAMVIQNPRYQVTQFGKPVTLSCSQTLNHNVMYWYQQKSSQAPKLLFHYYDKDFNNEADTPDNFQSRRPNTSFCFLDIRSPGLGDTAMYLCATRIAYTGNTIYFGEGSWLTVV.

About this clone itself: This sample also contains other DNA sequences that code for the same CDR3. The V and J genes are TRBV9 and TRBJ2-5; D is undetermined. Germline V gene lookup returns CDR1 SGDLS and CDR2 YYNGEE. The CDR3 is 11 amino acids. The ends were cut back, 5 bases at V and 5 bases at J, with 7 bases in the middle. CDR3 protein: CASSRGETQYF. The CDR3 region has the DNA TGTGCCAGCAGTCGCGGTGAGACCCAGTACTTC.

The chain carries TRBV7-3 and TRBJ2-1, with 12 positions matching TRBD2. CDR1 and CDR2 from the germline V gene are SGHTA and FQGTGA. The CDR3 consists of 15 residues. After removal of 4 bases from V and 9 bases from J, the junction contained 7 bases not matched to a gene. CDR3 sequence (DNA): TGTGCCAGCAGCTATCTAGCGGGGGGGCCCGGTGAGCAGTTCTTC. Protein sequence: CASSYLAGGPGEQFF.

This chain uses TRBV3-1 (or the pseudogene TRBV3-2) with TRBJ1-5, with 7 bases matching TRBD1. Germline CDR1 reads LGHDT; CDR2 reads YNNKEL (reference sequence). This CDR3 region has 16 residues. V shed 3 bases and J 2 bases; nucleotides not matched to a gene: 7. In DNA, the CDR3 is TGTGCCAGCAGCCATAGCAGAGGGACAGGCAATCAGCCCCAGCATTTT. Translation: CASSHSRGTGNQPQHF.

CDR3 protein: CASSHIRGDEKLFF. The CDR3 region has the DNA TGTGCCAGCAGCCACATCAGGGGGGATGAAAAACTGTTTTTT. The genes are TRBV3-1 (or the pseudogene TRBV3-2) and TRBJ1-4; 7 bases are a match to TRBD1. The CDR3 spans 14 residues. Per germline, CDR1 LGHDT and CDR2 YNNKEL (reference sequence). Trimming at V came to 3 bases and at J to 6 bases, leaving 4 bases not matched to a gene.

The rearrangement links TRBV7-2 to TRBJ1-2, with D possibly TRBD1 on 6 matching bases. The CDR3 spans 16 residues. V lost 1 base and J 1 base, leaving 13 bases between the germline ends. Germline V gene lookup returns CDR1 SGHTA and CDR2 FQGNSA. The CDR3 here is CASSLVRGANNYGYTF. CDR3 in DNA: TGTGCCAGCAGCTTAGTTCGGGGGGCGAATAACTATGGCTACACCTTC.

The chain carries TRBV12-3 or TRBV12-4 and TRBJ1-2; D perhaps matches TRBD1 (6 bases). The CDR3 length is 13 residues. Trimming pared 7 bases from V and 6 bases from J, leaving 15 bases between. This chain's CDR3 is CASTRGRGDGYTF. The DNA for the CDR3 is TGTGCCAGCACCCGCGGGAGGGGGGATGGCTACACCTTC.

The rearrangement links TRBV4-3 to TRBJ2-7; tentatively, D is TRBD1 (7 bases). The germline gives CDR1 LGHNA, CDR2 YSLEER. Trimming cost V 4 bases and J 3 bases, with 13 bases left between them. The CDR3 contains 14 residues. As DNA, the CDR3 is TGCGCCAGCAGCCCATATCAGGGGGGCTACGAGCAGTACTTC. Translating it yields CASSPYQGGYEQYF.

The rearrangement uses TRBV15 and TRBJ2-1; TRBD2 agrees at 7 bases. Trimming at V came to 3 bases and at J to 1 base, leaving 3 bases not matched to a gene. Germline V gene data show CDR1 as LNHNV and CDR2 as YYDKDF (reference sequence). This CDR3 region has 15 residues. CDR3 in amino acids: CATSSAGESYNEQFF. DNA for the CDR3: TGTGCCACCAGCAGCGCGGGGGAGTCCTACAATGAGCAGTTCTTC.

This clone was seen only a few times. The chain has TRBV4-1 and TRBJ1-2; D might be TRBD1 (6 bases). Germline V CDR1 and CDR2: MGHRA, YSYEKL. V was pared by 4 bases and J by 7 bases, with 22 bases between. The CDR3 has 16 amino acids. CDR3 region: CASSPVSVRTAGGYTF. In nucleotides, the CDR3 is TGCGCCAGCAGCCCAGTTTCGGTACGGACAGCAGGTGGCTACACCTTC.